Below, 27 T cell receptor beta chains from the same sample are listed, as sequenced in a study of early stage breast cancer tumors. Clones were sequenced by immunoSEQ multiplex PCR, and TCRdb holds only the in-frame ones, with some missing. The sample contains around 20,000 clones, around four fifths of which appear only once. The sequenced sample consisted of blood. Source of these receptors: a person aged 70 to 85 with breast cancer.

A single count supports this clone. This sequence joins TRBV18 and TRBJ1-4; the D gene is possibly TRBD1 (5 bases). Germline CDR1 is KGHSH and CDR2 is LQKENI. CDR3 length: 13 residues. The germline V and J ends were trimmed by 3 bases and 8 bases, with 10 bases remaining between them. The CDR3 DNA reads as TGTGCCAGCTCACCCACCCGGGGGGAAAAACTGTTTTTT. Residues: CASSPTRGEKLFF.

The chain couples TRBV28 to TRBJ2-5, with 8 positions matching TRBD1. With 4 bases clipped from V and 4 bases from J, the junction kept 8 bases outside the gene matches. CDR1 is MDHEN, CDR2 SYDVKM, per germline. The CDR3 contains 15 residues. CDR3: CASSSPDRGGETQYF. CDR3 coding DNA: TGTGCCAGCAGTTCGCCCGACAGGGGTGGAGAGACCCAGTACTTC.

This chain connects TRBV19 to TRBJ1-2; D is unclear. Trimming stripped 3 bases from V and 4 bases from J, with 12 bases between. The CDR3 has 14 amino acids. Germline loops: CDR1 LNHDA, CDR2 SQIVND (reference sequence). Written as DNA, the CDR3 is TGTGCCAGTAGTATTTCTGGAAGCGTCTATGGCTACACCTTC. Residues: CASSISGSVYGYTF. Based on the CDR3 plus reference TRBV19 and TRBJ1-2, the full variable domain is DGGITQSPKYLFRKEGQNVTLSCEQNLNHDAMYWYRQDPGQGLRLIYYSQIVNDFQKGDIAEGYSVSREKKESFPLTVTSAQKNPTAFYLCASSISGSVYGYTFGSGTRLTVV.

This sequence joins TRBV27 and TRBJ1-2; weak D call: TRBD1 (5 bases). CDR3 length: 10 residues. V was clipped by 11 bases and J by 7 bases, with 11 bases between them. The germline V gene encodes CDR1 MNHEY and CDR2 SMNVEV (reference sequence). The CDR3 nucleotides read TGTGCCGGTAAAAGGGGTGGCTACACCTTC. It codes for CAGKRGGYTF.

The rearrangement uses TRBV18 and TRBJ1-1, with 8 bases fitting TRBD1. CDR1 and CDR2 (germline): KGHSH, LQKENI. V trimming: 6 bases; J trimming: 3 bases; junction bases outside the gene matches: 6. This CDR3 contains 14 residues. CDR3 sequence reads: CASSQGQGYTEAFF. CDR3 DNA sequence: TGTGCCAGCTCCCAAGGACAGGGATACACTGAAGCTTTCTTT. The full variable domain, with the rest looked up from reference TRBV18 and TRBJ1-1, is NAGVMQNPRHLVRRRGQEARLRCSPMKGHSHVYWYRQLPEEGLKFMVYLQKENIIDESGMPKERFSAEFPKEGPSILRIQQVVRGDSAAYFCASSQGQGYTEAFFGQGTRLTVV.

The rearrangement joins TRBV6-5 to TRBJ1-4; TRBD1 is a possible D gene (6 bases). CDR3 length: 14 amino acids. Trimming cost V 7 bases and J 5 bases, with 14 bases left between them. Germline V lookup: CDR1 MNHEY, CDR2 SVGAGI. The CDR3: CASKKGQLNEKLFF. CDR3 sequence (DNA): TGTGCCAGCAAAAAAGGACAGCTCAATGAAAAACTGTTTTTT.

This chain links TRBV6-1 with TRBJ1-1; 8 bases map to TRBD1. The CDR3 is 15 amino acids. V shed 1 base and J 3 bases; nucleotides not matched to a gene: 4. Looked up from germline, CDR1 is MNHNS and CDR2 is SASEGT. The CDR3, as DNA: TGTGCCAGCAGTGAAGGGACAGGGAAATACACTGAAGCTTTCTTT. As protein: CASSEGTGKYTEAFF.

This chain uses TRBV7-2 with TRBJ1-2; no reliable D call. The CDR3 totals 14 residues. Germline CDR1 reads SGHTA; CDR2 reads FQGNSA. Trimming left V 5 bases short and J 0 bases short, with 10 bases between. The CDR3 nucleotides are TGTGCCAGCAGCCCCCCGGGGACTAACTATGGCTACACCTTC. Encoded protein: CASSPPGTNYGYTF.

The chain links TRBV19 to TRBJ2-3, with 12 positions matching TRBD2. This CDR3 comprises 18 residues. Germline V gene lookup returns CDR1 LNHDA and CDR2 SQIVND (reference sequence). V was clipped by 5 bases and J by 6 bases; unmatched bases: 15. CDR3 residues: CASSYKGPGLAGLDTQYF. For the CDR3, the DNA is TGTGCCAGTAGTTATAAGGGCCCCGGACTAGCGGGGCTGGATACGCAGTATTTT. Full variable domain (missing parts from reference TRBV19 and TRBJ2-3): DGGITQSPKYLFRKEGQNVTLSCEQNLNHDAMYWYRQDPGQGLRLIYYSQIVNDFQKGDIAEGYSVSREKKESFPLTVTSAQKNPTAFYLCASSYKGPGLAGLDTQYFGPGTRLTVL.

The DNA for the CDR3 is TGCGCCAGCAGCTCCGGGACAGGGGAAGGCTCCTACGAGCAGTACTTC. This codes for CASSSGTGEGSYEQYF. This chain connects TRBV5-1 to TRBJ2-7, with 10 nucleotides matching TRBD1. Germline V gene lookup returns CDR1 SGHRS and CDR2 YFSETQ. Germline trimming cut 3 bases from V and 0 bases from J; bases unmatched to any gene: 6. This CDR3 region has 16 residues.

V is TRBV5-1 and J is TRBJ2-3; TRBD2 matches 8 bases. Germline V lookup: CDR1 SGHRS, CDR2 YFSETQ. This CDR3 region has 16 residues. J gave up 0 bases and V 3 bases, and 6 bases lay outside the gene matches. CDR3 protein: CASSWGGGLSTDTQYF. In nucleotides, the CDR3 is TGCGCCAGCAGCTGGGGCGGGGGGCTAAGCACAGATACGCAGTATTTT.

The gene calls are TRBV6-5 and TRBJ1-5, with 8 bases that match TRBD1. Germline trimming cut 5 bases from V and 9 bases from J; bases unmatched to any gene: 12. This CDR3 is built from 15 residues. Per the germline V gene, CDR1 is MNHEY and CDR2 is SVGAGI. CDR3 sequence reads: CASSPFGQGFRPQHF. CDR3 coding DNA: TGTGCCAGCAGTCCCTTTGGACAGGGCTTCCGGCCCCAGCATTTT.

The gene calls are TRBV7-3 and TRBJ2-3; 8 bases fit TRBD2. After removal of 2 bases from V and 4 bases from J, the junction contained 5 bases not matched to a gene. The CDR3 consists of 15 residues. CDR1 is SGHTA, CDR2 FQGTGA, per germline. This chain's CDR3 is CASSLAGGPADTQYF. CDR3 nucleotides: TGTGCCAGCAGCTTAGCGGGGGGCCCGGCAGATACGCAGTATTTT.

The chain has TRBV9 and TRBJ2-5, with 11 bases lining up with TRBD2. CDR1 is SGDLS, CDR2 YYNGEE, per germline. The CDR3 extends over 16 amino acids. The junction had 3 bases not matched to a gene; V was cut back by 0 bases and J by 2 bases. The CDR3 region is CASSVGVAGGQETQYF. Here the CDR3 DNA reads TGTGCCAGCAGCGTAGGGGTAGCGGGGGGGCAAGAGACCCAGTACTTC.

The genes are TRBV6-5 and TRBJ1-2, with D possibly TRBD1 on 5 matching bases. This CDR3 comprises 15 residues. Between the trimmed V and J ends, which lost 3 bases and 7 bases, there was a span of 18 bases. Looked up from germline, CDR1 is MNHEY and CDR2 is SVGAGI. In DNA form, the CDR3 reads TGTGCCAGCAGTTATTCTGGACGGATGGGGCCTGGCTACACCTTC. It is translated as CASSYSGRMGPGYTF.

This rearrangement joins TRBV7-3 to TRBJ2-4; TRBD2 might be the D (6 bases). The CDR3 is made up of 14 amino acids. V was shortened by 2 bases and J by 1 base, with 6 bases between the two germline ends. Germline CDR1 SGHTA, CDR2 FQGTGA. CDR3 DNA: TGTGCCAGCAGCTTAGGGGGGGCCAAAAACATTCAGTACTTC. It is translated as CASSLGGAKNIQYF. Based on the CDR3 plus reference TRBV7-3 and TRBJ2-4, the full variable domain is GAGVSQTPSNKVTEKGKYVELRCDPISGHTALYWYRQSLGQGPEFLIYFQGTGAADDSGLPNDRFFAVRPEGSVSTLKIQRTERGDSAVYLCASSLGGAKNIQYFGAGTRLSVL.

The chain joins TRBV5-6 to TRBJ1-5; 7 nucleotides agree with TRBD1. The CDR3 loop spans 13 amino acids. V gave up 5 bases and J gave up 7 bases; unmatched junction bases: 6. The germline V gene has CDR1 SGHDT and CDR2 YYEEEE. The DNA of the CDR3 is TGTGCCAGCAGTCTCAGGGGGTCCCAGCCCCAGCATTTT. It codes for CASSLRGSQPQHF.

The rearrangement links TRBV28 to TRBJ1-4, with 10 nucleotides matching TRBD1. Germline assignment: CDR1 MDHEN and CDR2 SYDVKM. The CDR3 is 14 amino acids. The V segment lost 7 bases and the J segment 7 bases; nucleotides outside the gene matches: 6. CDR3 in amino acids: CASNSGTGVEKLFF. The CDR3, as DNA: TGTGCCAGCAACTCCGGGACAGGGGTTGAAAAACTGTTTTTT.

V is TRBV28 and J is TRBJ2-5; 11 nucleotides match TRBD2. Germline assignment: CDR1 MDHEN and CDR2 SYDVKM. This CDR3 contains 16 residues. V was pared by 3 bases and J by 5 bases, with 8 bases of the junction left unmatched. CDR3 bases: TGTGCCAGCAGTTTCCCTAGCGGGGGGTTGACGGAGACCCAGTACTTC. This encodes CASSFPSGGLTETQYF.

This chain connects TRBV14 to TRBJ1-2; 7 nucleotides agree with TRBD1. This CDR3 region has 15 residues. After removal of 2 bases from V and 5 bases from J, the junction contained 8 bases not matched to a gene. CDR1 and CDR2 (germline): SGHDN, FVKESK. The CDR3 DNA reads TGTGCCAGCAGCCAAAAGCCGGGACAGATTTATGGCTACACCTTC. Translated, it gives CASSQKPGQIYGYTF.

The chain employs TRBV4-1 and TRBJ2-1; D ambiguous. The CDR3 is 11 amino acids. The germline V gene encodes CDR1 MGHRA and CDR2 YSYEKL. CDR3 bases: TGCGCTAAACTCGGGTATAGGGAGCAGTTCTTC. This encodes CAKLGYREQFF.

The rearrangement links TRBV5-1 to TRBJ1-6; D call uncertain. Germline V gives CDR1 SGHRS, CDR2 YFSETQ. With 0 bases removed from V and 1 base from J, the gap between germline ends came to 11 bases. This CDR3 comprises 17 residues. The CDR3 protein is CASSLAGGWSYNSPLHF. The CDR3 region has the DNA TGCGCCAGCAGCTTGGCGGGAGGGTGGTCCTATAATTCACCCCTCCACTTT. Based on the CDR3 plus reference TRBV5-1 and TRBJ1-6, the full variable domain is KAGVTQTPRYLIKTRGQQVTLSCSPISGHRSVSWYQQTPGQGLQFLFEYFSETQRNKGNFPGRFSGRQFSNSRSEMNVSTLELGDSALYLCASSLAGGWSYNSPLHFGNGTRLTVT.

In this sample, this clone turned up a few times. The rearrangement links TRBV11-2 to TRBJ1-3, with a weak D call TRBD1 (6 bases). CDR1 is SGHAT, CDR2 FQNNGV, per germline. Trimming shortened V by 4 bases and J by 3 bases, and 7 bases separated the two germline ends. This CDR3 region has 13 residues. The CDR3: CASSWTVGNTIYF. CDR3 bases: TGTGCCAGCAGCTGGACAGTTGGAAACACCATATATTTT.

This clone was detected only a few times. The genes are TRBV19 and TRBJ1-6; possibly TRBD1 for D (6 bases). Germline loops: CDR1 LNHDA, CDR2 SQIVND (reference sequence). The CDR3 consists of 14 residues. Deletions cut 6 bases from V and 14 bases from J, with 20 bases between. The CDR3 sequence is CASSHRDISPTLHF. CDR3 nucleotides: TGTGCCAGTAGCCACCGGGACATCTCCCCAACCCTCCACTTT.

A few counts support this clone. The chain has TRBV5-1 and TRBJ1-1; 7 bases map to TRBD1. Losses at the gene ends were 5 bases for V and 0 bases for J; bases not matched to a gene: 7. This CDR3 contains 15 residues. CDR1 and CDR2 from the germline V gene are SGHRS and YFSETQ. In DNA form, the CDR3 reads TGCGCCAGCAGGGAGGGGGCGAGGATGAACACTGAAGCTTTCTTT. As protein: CASREGARMNTEAFF.

The V call is TRBV9, the J call TRBJ2-5, with D perhaps TRBD2 (5 bases). Per the germline V gene, CDR1 is SGDLS and CDR2 is YYNGEE. The V end lost 0 bases, the J end lost 2 bases, and 8 bases lay between the germline ends. The CDR3 runs 14 residues. This chain's CDR3 is CASSVGGIQETQYF. For the CDR3, the DNA is TGTGCCAGCAGCGTAGGAGGGATTCAAGAGACCCAGTACTTC.

This chain links TRBV9 with TRBJ2-1; D is possibly TRBD2 (6 bases). V dropped 5 bases and J dropped 5 bases, with 8 bases sitting between them. The CDR3 has 12 amino acids. Per the germline V gene, CDR1 is SGDLS and CDR2 is YYNGEE. Written as DNA, the CDR3 is TGTGCCAGCAGTAGCGGACACAATGAGCAGTTCTTC. Translating it yields CASSSGHNEQFF.